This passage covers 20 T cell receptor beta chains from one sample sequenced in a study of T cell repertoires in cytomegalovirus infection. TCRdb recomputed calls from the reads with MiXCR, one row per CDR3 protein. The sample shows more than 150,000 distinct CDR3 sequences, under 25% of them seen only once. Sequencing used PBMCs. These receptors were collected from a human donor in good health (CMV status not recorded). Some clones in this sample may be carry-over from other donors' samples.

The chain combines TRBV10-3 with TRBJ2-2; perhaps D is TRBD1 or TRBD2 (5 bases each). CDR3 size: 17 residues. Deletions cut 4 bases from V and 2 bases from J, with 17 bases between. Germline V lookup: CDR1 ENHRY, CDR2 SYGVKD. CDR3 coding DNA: TGTGCCATCAGTGGGGACCCCTTGCGTAGCAACACCGGGGAGCTGTTTTTT. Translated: CAISGDPLRSNTGELFF.

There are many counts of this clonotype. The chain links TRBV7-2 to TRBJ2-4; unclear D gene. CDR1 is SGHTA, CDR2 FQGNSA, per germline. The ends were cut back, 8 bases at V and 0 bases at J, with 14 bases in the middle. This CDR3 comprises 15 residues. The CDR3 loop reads CASSRLGIAKNIQYF. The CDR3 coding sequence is TGTGCCAGCTCCCGGCTGGGGATAGCCAAAAACATTCAGTACTTC.

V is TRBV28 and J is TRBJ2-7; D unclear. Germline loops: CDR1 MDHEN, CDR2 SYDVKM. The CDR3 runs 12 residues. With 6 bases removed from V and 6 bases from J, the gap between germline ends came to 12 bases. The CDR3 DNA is TGTGCCAGCAGCACCTCATGGATCGAGCAGTACTTC. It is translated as CASSTSWIEQYF.

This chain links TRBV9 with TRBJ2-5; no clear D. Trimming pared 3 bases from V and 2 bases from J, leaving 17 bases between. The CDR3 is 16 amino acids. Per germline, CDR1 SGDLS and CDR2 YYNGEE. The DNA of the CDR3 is TGTGCCAGCAGCGCCTCAATGTTCCGTAAACAAGAGACCCAGTACTTC. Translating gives CASSASMFRKQETQYF.

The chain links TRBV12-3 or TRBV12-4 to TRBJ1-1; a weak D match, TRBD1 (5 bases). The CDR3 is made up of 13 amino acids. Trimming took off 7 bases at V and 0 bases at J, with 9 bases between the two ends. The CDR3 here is CASIRQLNTEAFF. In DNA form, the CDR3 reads TGTGCCAGCATAAGACAGTTGAACACTGAAGCTTTCTTT.

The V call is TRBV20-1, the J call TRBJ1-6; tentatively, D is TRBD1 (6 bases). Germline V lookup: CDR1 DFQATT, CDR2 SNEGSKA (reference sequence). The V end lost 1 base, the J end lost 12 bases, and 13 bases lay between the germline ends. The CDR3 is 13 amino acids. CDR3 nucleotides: TGCAGTGCTAGAGTACAGGGTGCCGGACCCCTCCACTTT. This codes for CSARVQGAGPLHF.

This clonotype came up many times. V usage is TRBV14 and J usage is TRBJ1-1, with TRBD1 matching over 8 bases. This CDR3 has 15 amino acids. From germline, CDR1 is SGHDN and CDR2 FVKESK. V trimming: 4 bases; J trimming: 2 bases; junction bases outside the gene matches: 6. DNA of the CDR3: TGTGCCAGCAGCCTCCGGACAGGGCTAAACACTGAAGCTTTCTTT. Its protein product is CASSLRTGLNTEAFF.

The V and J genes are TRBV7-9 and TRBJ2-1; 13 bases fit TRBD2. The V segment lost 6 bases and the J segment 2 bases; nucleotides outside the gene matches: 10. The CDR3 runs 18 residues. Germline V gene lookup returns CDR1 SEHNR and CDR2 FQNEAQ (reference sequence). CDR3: CASSSTSGRFPTYNEQFF. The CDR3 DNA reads TGTGCCAGCAGTTCGACTAGCGGGAGGTTCCCGACCTACAATGAGCAGTTCTTC.

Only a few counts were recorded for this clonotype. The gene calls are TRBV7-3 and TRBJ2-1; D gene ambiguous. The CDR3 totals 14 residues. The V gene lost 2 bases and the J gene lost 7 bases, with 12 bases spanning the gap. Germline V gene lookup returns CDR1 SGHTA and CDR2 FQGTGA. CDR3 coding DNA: TGTGCCAGCAGCTTATCGGCAGCCGGTAATGAGCAGTTCTTC. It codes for CASSLSAAGNEQFF.

The CDR3 reads CSARDGLAGPNTGELFF. The DNA of the CDR3 is TGCAGTGCTAGAGATGGACTAGCGGGACCGAACACCGGGGAGCTGTTTTTT. The V and J genes are TRBV20-1 and TRBJ2-2; 12 bases agree with TRBD2. J gave up 0 bases and V 0 bases, and 2 bases lay outside the gene matches. This CDR3 region has 17 residues. CDR1 and CDR2 (germline): DFQATT, SNEGSKA (reference sequence).

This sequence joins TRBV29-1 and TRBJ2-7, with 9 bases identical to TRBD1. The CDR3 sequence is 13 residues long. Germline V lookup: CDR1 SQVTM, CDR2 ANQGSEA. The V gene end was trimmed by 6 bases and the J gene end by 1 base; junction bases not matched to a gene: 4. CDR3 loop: CSVGQGGSYEQYF. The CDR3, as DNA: TGCAGCGTGGGACAGGGAGGTTCCTACGAGCAGTACTTC.

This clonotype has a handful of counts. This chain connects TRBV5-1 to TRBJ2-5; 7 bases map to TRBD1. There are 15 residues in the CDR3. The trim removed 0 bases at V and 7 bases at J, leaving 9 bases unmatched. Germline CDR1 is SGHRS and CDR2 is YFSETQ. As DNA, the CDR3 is TGCGCCAGCAGCTTGGAAGCAGGGGGAGTTTTGACCCAGTACTTC. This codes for CASSLEAGGVLTQYF. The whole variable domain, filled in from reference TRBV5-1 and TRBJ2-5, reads KAGVTQTPRYLIKTRGQQVTLSCSPISGHRSVSWYQQTPGQGLQFLFEYFSETQRNKGNFPGRFSGRQFSNSRSEMNVSTLELGDSALYLCASSLEAGGVLTQYFGPGTRLLVL.

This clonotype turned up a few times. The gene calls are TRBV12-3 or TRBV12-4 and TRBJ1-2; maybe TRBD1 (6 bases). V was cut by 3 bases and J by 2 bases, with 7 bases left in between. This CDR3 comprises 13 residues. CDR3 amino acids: CASSFQGNYGYTF. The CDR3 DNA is TGTGCCAGCAGTTTTCAGGGGAACTATGGCTACACCTTC.

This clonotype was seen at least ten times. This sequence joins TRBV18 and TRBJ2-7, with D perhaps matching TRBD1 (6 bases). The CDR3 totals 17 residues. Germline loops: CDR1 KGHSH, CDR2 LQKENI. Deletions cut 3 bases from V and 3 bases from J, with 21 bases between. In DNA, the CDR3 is TGTGCCAGCTCACCCAGGGGCAACTCCCTAAACTACTACGAGCAGTACTTC. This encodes CASSPRGNSLNYYEQYF.

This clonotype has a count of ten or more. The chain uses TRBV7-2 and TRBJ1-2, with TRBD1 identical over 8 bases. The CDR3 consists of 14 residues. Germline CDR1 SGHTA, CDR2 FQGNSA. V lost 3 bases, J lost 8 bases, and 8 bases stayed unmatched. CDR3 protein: CASSFDAGGGGYTF. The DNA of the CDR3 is TGTGCCAGCAGCTTTGATGCAGGGGGCGGCGGCTACACCTTC.

The CDR3 sequence: CASRPPGGAIGYTF. DNA for the CDR3: TGTGCCAGCAGACCTCCCGGGGGAGCGATTGGCTACACCTTC. The chain is built from TRBV28 and TRBJ1-2; D might be TRBD1 (5 bases). Between the trimmed V and J ends, which lost 6 bases and 7 bases, there was a span of 18 bases. The CDR3 consists of 14 residues. Germline CDR1 and CDR2: MDHEN and SYDVKM.

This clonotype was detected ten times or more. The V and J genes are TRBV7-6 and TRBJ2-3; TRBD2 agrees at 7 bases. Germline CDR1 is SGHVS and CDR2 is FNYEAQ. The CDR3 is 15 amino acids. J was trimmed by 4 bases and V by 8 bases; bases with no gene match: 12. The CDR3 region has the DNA TGTGCCAGCGGGGGGGATGAAAGGGAAGCAGATACGCAGTATTTT. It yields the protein CASGGDEREADTQYF.

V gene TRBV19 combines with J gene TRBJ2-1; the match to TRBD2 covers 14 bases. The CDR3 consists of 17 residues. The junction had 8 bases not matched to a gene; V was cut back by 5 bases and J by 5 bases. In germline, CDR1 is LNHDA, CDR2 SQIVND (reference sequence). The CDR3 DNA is TGTGCCAGTAGTCTCAGACTAGCGGGGGGGATCGACAATGAGCAGTTCTTC. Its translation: CASSLRLAGGIDNEQFF.

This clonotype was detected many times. The CDR3 sequence is CASRRTSGRLDEQFF. The CDR3 nucleotides are TGTGCCAGCAGGCGGACTAGCGGGAGATTGGATGAGCAGTTCTTC. The V gene is TRBV7-8, the J gene TRBJ2-1, with 13 bases identical to TRBD2. After removal of 6 bases from V and 8 bases from J, the junction contained 7 bases not matched to a gene. CDR1 and CDR2 from the germline V gene are SGHVS and FQNEAQ. CDR3 length: 15 residues.

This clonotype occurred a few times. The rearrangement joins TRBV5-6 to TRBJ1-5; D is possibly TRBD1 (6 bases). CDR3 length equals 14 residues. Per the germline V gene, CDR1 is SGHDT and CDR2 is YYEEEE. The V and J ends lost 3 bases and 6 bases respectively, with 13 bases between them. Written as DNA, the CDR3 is TGTGCCAGCAGCTCACAGGGTTCTGGTCAGCCCCAGCATTTT. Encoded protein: CASSSQGSGQPQHF.